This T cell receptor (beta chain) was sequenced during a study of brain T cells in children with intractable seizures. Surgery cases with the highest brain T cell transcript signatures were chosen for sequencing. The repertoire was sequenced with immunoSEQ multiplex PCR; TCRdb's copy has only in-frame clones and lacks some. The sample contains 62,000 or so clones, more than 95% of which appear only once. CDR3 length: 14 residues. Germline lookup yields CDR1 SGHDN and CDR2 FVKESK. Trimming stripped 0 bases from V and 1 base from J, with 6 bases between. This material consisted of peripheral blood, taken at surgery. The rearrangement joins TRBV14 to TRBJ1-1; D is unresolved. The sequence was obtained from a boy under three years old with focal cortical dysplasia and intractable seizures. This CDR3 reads CASSQDPQNTEAFF. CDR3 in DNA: TGTGCCAGCAGCCAAGATCCCCAGAACACTGAAGCTTTCTTT.